The 29 T cell receptor beta chains listed next were all sequenced from one sample in a study of blood T cell repertoires in COVID-19. Clones were read by immunoSEQ multiplex PCR, and TCRdb kept only the in-frame ones, dropping some. Of tens of thousands of clones in the sample, just over 90% were seen once. The sequencing input was peripheral blood. These receptors were collected from a man aged 45-60 years with COVID-19, enrolled during active disease.

The chain recombines TRBV19 with TRBJ2-7; D is ambiguous. This CDR3 is built from 14 residues. Germline loops: CDR1 LNHDA, CDR2 SQIVND (reference sequence). Trimming removed 7 bases from V and 3 bases from J, with 16 bases in between. CDR3: CASTPTHTIYEQYF. The CDR3 DNA reads TGTGCCAGTACCCCCACACACACAATCTACGAGCAGTACTTC.

This clone was seen only a few times. The chain combines TRBV16 with TRBJ1-6; TRBD1 is a possible D gene (6 bases). CDR1 KGHSY and CDR2 FQNENV come from the germline V gene. The V end was cut by 0 bases, the J end by 6 bases, with 9 bases between. The CDR3 consists of 15 residues. This chain's CDR3 is CASSQSSGVNSPLHF. The CDR3 region has the DNA TGTGCCAGCAGCCAATCTTCAGGGGTTAATTCACCCCTCCACTTT.

This chain joins TRBV19 and TRBJ1-6, with D possibly TRBD1 on 5 matching bases. Germline values: CDR1 LNHDA, CDR2 SQIVND (reference sequence). The CDR3 covers 14 residues. Trimming took off 6 bases at V and 10 bases at J, with 16 bases between the two ends. CDR3 sequence (DNA): TGTGCCAGTAGAGCCCCTGGAGGGGAATCACCCCTCCACTTT. As protein: CASRAPGGESPLHF.

DNA for the CDR3: TGTGCCAGCTCACCACCGTCAGGTGGTAACACAGATACGCAGTATTTT. This gives the protein CASSPPSGGNTDTQYF. The chain recombines TRBV18 with TRBJ2-3; no definite D call. Trimming removed 0 bases from V and 2 bases from J, with 12 bases in between. The CDR3 consists of 16 residues. Germline-derived CDR1 and CDR2 are KGHSH and LQKENI.

A few counts support this clone. The V and J genes are TRBV9 and TRBJ2-2; TRBD1 aligns across 9 bases. The length of the CDR3 is 18 residues. Unmatched junction bases numbered 15, after V lost 6 bases and J lost 3 bases. Germline V gene data show CDR1 as SGDLS and CDR2 as YYNGEE. This CDR3 is CASNPRDRDPIYTGELFF. CDR3 nucleotide sequence: TGTGCCAGCAACCCCCGGGACAGGGACCCTATCTACACCGGGGAGCTGTTTTTT. The full variable domain, with the rest looked up from reference TRBV9 and TRBJ2-2, is DSGVTQTPKHLITATGQRVTLRCSPRSGDLSVYWYQQSLDQGLQFLIQYYNGEERAKGNILERFSAQQFPDLHSELNLSSLELGDSALYFCASNPRDRDPIYTGELFFGEGSRLTVL.

The rearrangement uses TRBV5-1 and TRBJ2-3; TRBD2 agrees at 9 bases. V lost 0 bases and J lost 3; bases outside the gene matches: 2. Germline-derived CDR1 and CDR2 are SGHRS and YFSETQ. The CDR3 totals 15 residues. For the CDR3, the DNA is TGCGCCAGCAGCTTGGTAGCGGGAGCTACAGATACGCAGTATTTT. Residues: CASSLVAGATDTQYF.

This clone was seen just once. This chain uses TRBV7-8 with TRBJ2-5, with 10 nucleotides matching TRBD2. This CDR3 is 18 amino acids long. V was clipped by 2 bases and J by 4 bases; unmatched bases: 13. Germline CDR1 and CDR2: SGHVS and FQNEAQ. In DNA, the CDR3 is TGTGCCAGCAGCTTAACCCGGCTAGCGGGAGCAGTACGAGAGACCCAGTACTTC. The encoded protein is CASSLTRLAGAVRETQYF.

The gene calls are TRBV4-1 and TRBJ1-4; D remains ambiguous. The germline V gene encodes CDR1 MGHRA and CDR2 YSYEKL. Trimming removed 4 bases from V and 8 bases from J, with 14 bases in between. CDR3 length equals 14 residues. CDR3: CASSLPGVREKLFF. The CDR3 coding sequence is TGCGCCAGCAGCCTCCCTGGAGTGCGGGAAAAACTGTTTTTT.

The chain recombines TRBV6-5 with TRBJ2-3, with D possibly TRBD1 on 5 matching bases. The CDR3 has 15 amino acids. V shed 2 bases and J shed 6 bases, with 15 bases lying between them. Germline CDR1 MNHEY, CDR2 SVGAGI. The CDR3 here is CASSYRGGAVDTQYF. The CDR3 region has the DNA TGTGCCAGCAGTTACAGGGGTGGGGCCGTGGATACGCAGTATTTT.

CDR3 region: CASSLKGVEQFF. The CDR3 DNA reads TGTGCCAGCAGTTTGAAAGGGGTCGAGCAGTTCTTC. The chain joins TRBV27 to TRBJ2-1, with D possibly matching TRBD1 (5 bases). V was pared by 3 bases and J by 10 bases, with 10 bases between. CDR3 length equals 12 residues. Looked up from germline, CDR1 is MNHEY and CDR2 is SMNVEV (reference sequence).

The V and J genes are TRBV2 and TRBJ1-3; 8 nucleotides align to TRBD1. Losses at the gene ends were 6 bases for V and 6 bases for J; bases not matched to a gene: 10. The CDR3 has 15 residues. The germline gives CDR1 SNHLY, CDR2 FYNNEI. CDR3 sequence reads: CASSFGQGRVNTIYF. In nucleotides, the CDR3 is TGTGCCAGCAGCTTCGGACAGGGTCGAGTAAACACCATATATTTT.

The rearrangement uses TRBV5-1 and TRBJ1-2, with a possible D match to TRBD1 (5 bases). Germline V gene lookup returns CDR1 SGHRS and CDR2 YFSETQ. V dropped 1 base and J dropped 2 bases, with 6 bases sitting between them. This CDR3 has 13 amino acids. The CDR3 here is CASSLQGNYGYTF. The CDR3 DNA reads TGCGCCAGCAGCTTGCAGGGCAACTATGGCTACACCTTC. Combining the CDR3 with reference TRBV5-1 and TRBJ1-2 gives the whole variable domain KAGVTQTPRYLIKTRGQQVTLSCSPISGHRSVSWYQQTPGQGLQFLFEYFSETQRNKGNFPGRFSGRQFSNSRSEMNVSTLELGDSALYLCASSLQGNYGYTFGSGTRLTVV.

The chain recombines TRBV5-1 with TRBJ1-1, with D unresolved. This CDR3 is built from 14 residues. CDR1 and CDR2 (germline): SGHRS, YFSETQ. Deletions cut 0 bases from V and 2 bases from J, with 8 bases between. CDR3 nucleotide sequence: TGCGCCAGCAGCTTGGTAGCAGCAAACACTGAAGCTTTCTTT. It is translated as CASSLVAANTEAFF.

The chain links TRBV9 to TRBJ2-3; possibly TRBD1 for D (6 bases). The CDR3 is made up of 14 amino acids. The V end was cut by 1 base, the J end by 5 bases, with 11 bases between. CDR1 and CDR2 from the germline V gene are SGDLS and YYNGEE. The CDR3 sequence is CASSVRGQRDTQYF. The CDR3 DNA reads TGTGCCAGCAGCGTACGTGGACAGAGAGATACGCAGTATTTT.

The chain combines TRBV5-1 with TRBJ2-3, with TRBD1 identical over 8 bases. The V segment lost 4 bases and the J segment 2 bases; nucleotides outside the gene matches: 12. The CDR3 spans 17 residues. Germline CDR1 and CDR2: SGHRS and YFSETQ. As DNA, the CDR3 is TGCGCCAGCAGCCCACCCATGGCAGGGGGCATCACAGATACGCAGTATTTT. It yields the protein CASSPPMAGGITDTQYF.

The chain joins TRBV29-1 to TRBJ2-3; D is unresolved. V shed 6 bases and J shed 4 bases, with 8 bases lying between them. Germline loops: CDR1 SQVTM, CDR2 ANQGSEA. There are 11 residues in the CDR3. DNA of the CDR3: TGCAGCGTGACTCCCCCAGATACGCAGTATTTT. It is translated as CSVTPPDTQYF.

V usage is TRBV15 and J usage is TRBJ1-5; D might be TRBD1 (5 bases). The V and J ends lost 0 bases and 4 bases respectively, with 7 bases between them. Germline V gives CDR1 LNHNV, CDR2 YYDKDF (reference sequence). The CDR3 is 14 residues long. The CDR3: CATSREEGNQPQHF. DNA for the CDR3: TGTGCCACCAGCAGAGAGGAGGGGAATCAGCCCCAGCATTTT.

This chain links TRBV3-1 (or the pseudogene TRBV3-2) with TRBJ1-1, with D possibly being TRBD1 (5 bases). V was pared by 5 bases and J by 0 bases, with 7 bases between. There are 13 residues in the CDR3. Germline-derived CDR1 and CDR2 are LGHDT and YNNKEL (reference sequence). CDR3 protein: CASSSTVNTEAFF. The CDR3 bases are TGTGCCAGCAGCTCGACAGTGAACACTGAAGCTTTCTTT.

The chain links TRBV7-9 to TRBJ1-4; D might be TRBD1 (6 bases). The germline V gene encodes CDR1 SEHNR and CDR2 FQNEAQ (reference sequence). The V end lost 1 base, the J end lost 7 bases, and 13 bases lay between the germline ends. The CDR3 is 15 amino acids. The CDR3 DNA follows: TGTGCCAGCAGCTTAGGATTCGGGACATTTGAAAAACTGTTTTTT. Translated: CASSLGFGTFEKLFF.

This clone was observed once. V usage is TRBV7-6 and J usage is TRBJ2-1; TRBD2 might be the D (6 bases). The CDR3 is 14 residues long. V lost 2 bases and J lost 3, with 8 bases in between. CDR1 is SGHVS and CDR2 is FNYEAQ in the germline V gene. The CDR3 protein is CASSLRSGYNEQFF. CDR3 coding DNA: TGTGCCAGCAGCTTACGTAGCGGCTACAATGAGCAGTTCTTC.

The chain uses TRBV4-1 and TRBJ2-3; D may be TRBD2 (5 bases). Germline loops: CDR1 MGHRA, CDR2 YSYEKL. Trimming took 4 bases from V and 2 from J, leaving 16 bases between them. CDR3 size: 16 residues. In DNA form, the CDR3 reads TGCGCCAGCAGCCCTCAGGCTAGCCAAATCACAGATACGCAGTATTTT. Translation gives CASSPQASQITDTQYF.

The V call is TRBV9, the J call TRBJ2-2; 8 bases align to TRBD2. The CDR3 sequence is 15 residues long. Per germline, CDR1 SGDLS and CDR2 YYNGEE. With 1 base clipped from V and 6 bases from J, the junction kept 5 bases outside the gene matches. This CDR3 reads CASSVTGGIPGELFF. The CDR3, as DNA: TGTGCCAGCAGCGTAACGGGAGGGATACCCGGGGAGCTGTTTTTT.

V and J are TRBV4-3 and TRBJ2-5; 7 bases are a match to TRBD1. Trimming removed 1 base from V and 3 bases from J; junction bases left unmatched: 5. The CDR3 loop spans 15 amino acids. Germline CDR1 is LGHNA and CDR2 is YSLEER. CDR3 sequence (DNA): TGCGCCAGCAGCCAAGTAAGGACAGGAGAAGAGACCCAGTACTTC. Protein sequence: CASSQVRTGEETQYF.

This chain uses TRBV7-3 with TRBJ2-7; D perhaps matches TRBD2 (5 bases). V lost 1 base and J lost 2, with 12 bases in between. CDR3 size: 15 residues. Germline V CDR1 and CDR2: SGHTA, FQGTGA. Here the CDR3 reads CASSLNGGPAYEQYF. CDR3 DNA: TGTGCCAGCAGCTTAAATGGAGGTCCGGCCTACGAGCAGTACTTC.

The chain couples TRBV6-2 or TRBV6-3 to TRBJ2-1, with D possibly TRBD1 on 6 matching bases. In germline, CDR1 is MNHEY, CDR2 SVGEGT. CDR3 length: 17 amino acids. Trimming took off 0 bases at V and 8 bases at J, with 20 bases between the two ends. The CDR3 coding sequence is TGTGCCAGCAGTTACTCGGACCCCCTTTGGGGGCGGCATGAGCAGTTCTTC. Translated, it gives CASSYSDPLWGRHEQFF.

The V gene is TRBV6-5, the J gene TRBJ1-1; TRBD1 aligns across 8 bases. V shed 2 bases, J shed 2 bases, and the junction held 1 base outside the gene matches. CDR1 is MNHEY and CDR2 is SVGAGI in the germline V gene. The CDR3 totals 14 residues. The CDR3 region has the DNA TGTGCCAGCAGTTACGGGACAGGCAACACTGAAGCTTTCTTT. Protein sequence: CASSYGTGNTEAFF.

The rearrangement links TRBV11-2 to TRBJ2-1, with a possible D match to TRBD2 (5 bases). CDR1 and CDR2 (germline): SGHAT, FQNNGV. V was shortened by 4 bases and J by 1 base, with 17 bases between the two germline ends. The CDR3 extends over 17 amino acids. The CDR3 sequence: CASSSLTPRESYNEQFF. In DNA form, the CDR3 reads TGTGCCAGCAGCTCCTTAACGCCCCGGGAATCCTACAATGAGCAGTTCTTC.

J is TRBJ1-5 and V is TRBV19; TRBD1 agrees at 7 bases. This CDR3 comprises 17 residues. Germline trimming cut 4 bases from V and 2 bases from J; bases unmatched to any gene: 11. CDR1 is LNHDA, CDR2 SQIVND, per germline (reference sequence). The CDR3 nucleotides read TGTGCCAGTAGTACCCCGACAGGGCGGACGGGCAATCAGCCCCAGCATTTT. Amino acids: CASSTPTGRTGNQPQHF.

The chain uses TRBV27 and TRBJ1-2, with D possibly TRBD1 on 5 matching bases. V was shortened by 7 bases and J by 0 bases, with 12 bases between the two germline ends. The CDR3 sequence is 14 residues long. The germline V gene has CDR1 MNHEY and CDR2 SMNVEV (reference sequence). The CDR3 DNA follows: TGTGCCAGCAAACGAGACAGCCCTAACTATGGCTACACCTTC. As protein: CASKRDSPNYGYTF.